This T cell receptor beta chain was identified in a study of identical twins' blood T cells. How the authors handled the data: Per-library CDR3 reads ranged about 2.2 to 3.6 million; clonotypes, ~90,000 to ~500,000. TCRdb reprocessed the 5' RACE reads via MiXCR and lists one record per CDR3 protein. These V and J calls derive from TCRdb rather than the authors' analysis. The sample consists of roughly 380,000 distinct CDR3 sequences, 25% to 35% of them appearing once. Notes on the study in general: Twin similarity might stem from environmental factors, not only genetics.

Germline-derived CDR1 and CDR2 are DFQATT and SNEGSKA (reference sequence). V was clipped by 6 bases and J by 7 bases, with 15 bases between them. This CDR3 comprises 12 residues. Of note for this clonotype: The antigen remains undetermined.

This TCR came from a woman aged 18-55 years in good health. The specimen sequenced was PBMCs. This chain uses TRBV20-1 with TRBJ1-2, with D possibly being TRBD1 (6 bases). This chain's CDR3 is CSAPRGASGYTF. CDR3 DNA sequence: TGCAGTGCCCCCCGGGGGGCTAGTGGCTACACCTTC.